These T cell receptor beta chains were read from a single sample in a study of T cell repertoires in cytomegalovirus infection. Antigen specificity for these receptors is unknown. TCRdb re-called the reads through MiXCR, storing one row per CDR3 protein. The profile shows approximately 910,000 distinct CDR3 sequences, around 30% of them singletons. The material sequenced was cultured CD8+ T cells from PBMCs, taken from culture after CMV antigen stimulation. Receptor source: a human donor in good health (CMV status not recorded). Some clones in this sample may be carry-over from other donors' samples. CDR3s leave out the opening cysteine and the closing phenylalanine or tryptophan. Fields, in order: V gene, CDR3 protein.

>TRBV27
ASSLYTYGGGDSPLH
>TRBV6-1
ASSEAMSEQY
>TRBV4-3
ASSQDWGSSGNTIY
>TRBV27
ASITPYNEQF
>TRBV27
ASSPRGTGNTIY
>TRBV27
ASSWPVQGGTGELF
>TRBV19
ASSPGQGSAYEQY
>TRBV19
ASSPATPSYEQY
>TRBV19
ASSRRSGAYNEQF
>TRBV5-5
ASSLSSGGPTYNEQF
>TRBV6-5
ASSYSTNEQF
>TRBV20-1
SARTPIDGGLEKLF
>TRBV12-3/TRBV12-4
ASSLVDYKETQY
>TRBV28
ASTTPRTHNQPQH
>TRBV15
ATSGSRTGPNEQY
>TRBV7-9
ASSSASGENTGELF
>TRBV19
ASSIIRTGELF
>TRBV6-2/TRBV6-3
ASSYEGGLTGELF
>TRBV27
ASSKWTAGTGGNEQF
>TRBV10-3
AISDPTPYTDTQY
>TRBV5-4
ASSFAGTGDTEAF
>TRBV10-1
ASSAAYEQY
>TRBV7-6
ASSLEGGGPHEQY
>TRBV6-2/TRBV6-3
ASSRYRGGYNEQF
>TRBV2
ASIAQQGIDTGELF
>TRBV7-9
ASSSGHYNQPQH
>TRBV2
ASSSTGFDTGELF
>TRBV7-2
ASSLQFAGGRYNEQF
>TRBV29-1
SVEQGARRAEAF
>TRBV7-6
ASSSGVAGGPHEQY
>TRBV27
ASSLGVGLF
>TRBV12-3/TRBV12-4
ASSLNAGGLEKLF
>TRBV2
ASSSGESSYEQY
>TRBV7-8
ASSLLGLANYGYT
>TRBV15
ATSRLRTTESTDTQY
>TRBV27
ASSPGTGKTQY
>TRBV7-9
ASSLRGTTLPIEAF
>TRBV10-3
AIPAEPYGYT
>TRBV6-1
ASSSGTSGGTEQF
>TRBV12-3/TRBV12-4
ASSLRPGHPIDTEAF
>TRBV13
ASSSPTGGRGTEAF
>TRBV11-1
ASSWGRISNEQF